This T cell receptor (beta chain) was sequenced for a study of T cell responses to AZD1222 COVID-19 vaccine. The method was immunoSEQ multiplex PCR; TCRdb's version includes in-frame clones alone and lacks a portion of them. The sample contains over 150,000 clones, just over 90% of which appear only once. This CDR3 contains 15 residues. V was pared by 4 bases and J by 8 bases, with 20 bases between. The germline V gene encodes CDR1 LGHDT and CDR2 YNNKEL (reference sequence). This TCR derives from an adult who received the AZD1222 COVID-19 vaccine. V is TRBV3-1 (or the pseudogene TRBV3-2) and J is TRBJ1-2; D not certain. The sample consisted of peripheral blood, taken 28 days after the second AZD1222 dose. Written as DNA, the CDR3 is TGTGCCAGCAGCCCCTTCGACCGGGCCGAAGTGGGCTACACCTTC. Its translation: CASSPFDRAEVGYTF.